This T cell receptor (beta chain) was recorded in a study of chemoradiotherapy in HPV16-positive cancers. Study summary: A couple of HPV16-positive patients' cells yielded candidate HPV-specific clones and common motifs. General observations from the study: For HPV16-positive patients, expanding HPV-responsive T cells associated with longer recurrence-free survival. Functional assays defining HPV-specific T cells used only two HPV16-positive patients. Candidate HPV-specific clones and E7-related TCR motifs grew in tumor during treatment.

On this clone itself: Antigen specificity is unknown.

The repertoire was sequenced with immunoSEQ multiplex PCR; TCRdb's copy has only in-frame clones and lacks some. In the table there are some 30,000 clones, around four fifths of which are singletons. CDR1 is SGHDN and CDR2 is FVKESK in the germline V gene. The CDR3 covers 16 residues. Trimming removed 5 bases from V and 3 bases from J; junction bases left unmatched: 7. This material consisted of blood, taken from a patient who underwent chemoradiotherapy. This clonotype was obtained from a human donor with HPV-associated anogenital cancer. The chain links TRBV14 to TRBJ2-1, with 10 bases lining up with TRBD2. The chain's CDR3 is CASSLRTSGDYNEQFF. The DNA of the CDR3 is TGTGCCAGCAGCTTAAGGACTAGCGGAGACTACAATGAGCAGTTCTTC.